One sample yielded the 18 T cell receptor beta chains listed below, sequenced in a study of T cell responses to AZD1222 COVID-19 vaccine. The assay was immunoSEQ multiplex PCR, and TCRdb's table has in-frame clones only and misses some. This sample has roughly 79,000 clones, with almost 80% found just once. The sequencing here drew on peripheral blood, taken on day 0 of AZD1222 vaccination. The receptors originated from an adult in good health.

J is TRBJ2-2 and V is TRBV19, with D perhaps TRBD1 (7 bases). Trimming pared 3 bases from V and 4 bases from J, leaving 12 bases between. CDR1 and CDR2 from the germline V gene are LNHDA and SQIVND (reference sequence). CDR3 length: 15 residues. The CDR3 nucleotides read TGTGCCAGTAGTATGGAGGGGGCGGGCACCGGGGAGCTGTTTTTT. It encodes CASSMEGAGTGELFF. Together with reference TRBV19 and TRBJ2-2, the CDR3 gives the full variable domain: DGGITQSPKYLFRKEGQNVTLSCEQNLNHDAMYWYRQDPGQGLRLIYYSQIVNDFQKGDIAEGYSVSREKKESFPLTVTSAQKNPTAFYLCASSMEGAGTGELFFGEGSRLTVL.

The CDR3 DNA follows: TGTGCCATCAGTTCCTCTCCAGGAGGCTACACCTTC. It codes for CAISSSPGGYTF. J is TRBJ1-2 and V is TRBV10-3; no definite D call. CDR1 ENHRY and CDR2 SYGVKD come from the germline V gene. The CDR3 runs to 12 residues. Trimming removed 5 bases from V and 8 bases from J, with 12 bases in between.

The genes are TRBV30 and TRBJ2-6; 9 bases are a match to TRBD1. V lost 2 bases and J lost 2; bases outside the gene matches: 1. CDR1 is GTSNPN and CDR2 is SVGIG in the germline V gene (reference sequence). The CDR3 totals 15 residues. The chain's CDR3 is CAWSTGGAGANVLTF. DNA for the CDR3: TGTGCCTGGAGTACAGGGGGCGCTGGGGCCAACGTCCTGACTTTC.

DNA for the CDR3: TGTGCCACCAGTGATTTCGACCGATTCTACACCTTC. Translated: CATSDFDRFYTF. The rearrangement links TRBV24-1 to TRBJ1-2; D is ambiguous. This CDR3 comprises 12 residues. CDR1 is KGHDR, CDR2 SFDVKD, per germline. Trimming removed 1 base at V and 10 bases at J, with 9 bases between.

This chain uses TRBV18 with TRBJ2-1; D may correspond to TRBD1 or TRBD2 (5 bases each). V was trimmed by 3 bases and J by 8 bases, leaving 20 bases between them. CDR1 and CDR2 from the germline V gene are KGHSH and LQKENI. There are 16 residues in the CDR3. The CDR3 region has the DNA TGTGCCAGCTCACCGCGCTCAGGGACGCCCGGCGATGAGCAGTTCTTC. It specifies CASSPRSGTPGDEQFF.

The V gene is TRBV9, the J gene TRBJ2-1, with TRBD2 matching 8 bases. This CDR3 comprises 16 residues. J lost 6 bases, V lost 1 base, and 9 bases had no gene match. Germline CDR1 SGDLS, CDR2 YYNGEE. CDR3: CASSVPRAAGVNEQFF. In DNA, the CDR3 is TGTGCCAGCAGCGTACCCCGGGCAGCGGGAGTCAATGAGCAGTTCTTC.

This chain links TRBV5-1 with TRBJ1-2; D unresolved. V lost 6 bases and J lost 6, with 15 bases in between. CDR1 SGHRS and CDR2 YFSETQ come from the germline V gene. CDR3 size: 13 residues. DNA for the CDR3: TGCGCCAGCATCGGGCCCCCCAGAAATGGCTACACCTTC. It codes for CASIGPPRNGYTF.

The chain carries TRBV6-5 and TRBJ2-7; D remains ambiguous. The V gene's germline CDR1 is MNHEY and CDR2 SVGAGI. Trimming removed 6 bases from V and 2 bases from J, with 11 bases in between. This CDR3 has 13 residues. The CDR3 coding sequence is TGTGCCAGCAGGGTCGACCCGACCTACGAGCAGTACTTC. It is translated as CASRVDPTYEQYF.

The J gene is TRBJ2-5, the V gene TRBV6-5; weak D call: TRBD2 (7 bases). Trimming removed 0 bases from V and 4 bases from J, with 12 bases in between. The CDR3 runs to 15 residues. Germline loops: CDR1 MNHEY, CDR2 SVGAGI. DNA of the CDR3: TGTGCCAGCAGTTACTCCTGGGGGGGGGCAGAGACCCAGTACTTC. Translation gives CASSYSWGGAETQYF.

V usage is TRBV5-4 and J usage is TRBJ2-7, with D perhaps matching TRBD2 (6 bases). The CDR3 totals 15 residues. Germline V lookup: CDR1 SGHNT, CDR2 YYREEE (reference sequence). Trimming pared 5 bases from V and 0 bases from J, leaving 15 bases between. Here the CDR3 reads CASSWRGGPSYEQYF. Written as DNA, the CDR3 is TGTGCCAGCAGTTGGCGGGGCGGGCCCTCCTACGAGCAGTACTTC. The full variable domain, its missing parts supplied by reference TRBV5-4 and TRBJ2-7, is ETGVTQSPTHLIKTRGQQVTLRCSSQSGHNTVSWYQQALGQGPQFIFQYYREEENGRGNFPPRFSGLQFPNYSSELNVNALELDDSALYLCASSWRGGPSYEQYFGPGTRLTVT.

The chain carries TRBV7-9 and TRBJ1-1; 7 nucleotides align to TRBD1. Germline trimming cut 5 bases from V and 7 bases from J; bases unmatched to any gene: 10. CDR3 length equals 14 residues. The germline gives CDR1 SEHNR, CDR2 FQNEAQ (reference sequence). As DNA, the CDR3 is TGTGCCAGCAGCGGCGCACCCCGGGACAGTGAAGCTTTCTTT. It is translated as CASSGAPRDSEAFF.

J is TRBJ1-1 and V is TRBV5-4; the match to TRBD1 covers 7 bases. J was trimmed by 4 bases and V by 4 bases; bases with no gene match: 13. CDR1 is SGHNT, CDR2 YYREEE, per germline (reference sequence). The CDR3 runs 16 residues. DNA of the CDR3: TGTGCCAGCAGCGACAAGACAGGGCCTGAGTCCACTGAAGCTTTCTTT. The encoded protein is CASSDKTGPESTEAFF.

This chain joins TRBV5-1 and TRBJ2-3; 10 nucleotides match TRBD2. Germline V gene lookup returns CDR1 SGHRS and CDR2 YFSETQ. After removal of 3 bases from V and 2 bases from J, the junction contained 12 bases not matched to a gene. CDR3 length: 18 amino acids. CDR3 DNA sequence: TGCGCCAGCAGCTCAGCACTCTTTAGCGGGAGGCTCACAGATACGCAGTATTTT. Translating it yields CASSSALFSGRLTDTQYF.

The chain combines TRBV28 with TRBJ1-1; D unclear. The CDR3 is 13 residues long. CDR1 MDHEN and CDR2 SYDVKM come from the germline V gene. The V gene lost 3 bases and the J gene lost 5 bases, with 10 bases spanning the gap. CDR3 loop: CASSLGRETEAFF. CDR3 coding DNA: TGTGCCAGCAGTTTGGGAAGGGAGACTGAAGCTTTCTTT.

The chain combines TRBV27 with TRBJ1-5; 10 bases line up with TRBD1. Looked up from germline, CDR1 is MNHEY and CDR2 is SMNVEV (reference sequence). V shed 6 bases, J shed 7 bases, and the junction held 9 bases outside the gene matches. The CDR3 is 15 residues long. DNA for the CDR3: TGTGCCAGCAGCCGAACCGGGACAGGGGAACAGCCCCAGCATTTT. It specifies CASSRTGTGEQPQHF.

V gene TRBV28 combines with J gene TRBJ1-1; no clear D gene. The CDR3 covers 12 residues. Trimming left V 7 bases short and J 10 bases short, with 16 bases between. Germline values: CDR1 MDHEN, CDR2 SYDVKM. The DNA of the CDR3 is TGTGCCAGCAATCAAGCGGACGCCCGAGCTTTCTTT. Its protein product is CASNQADARAFF.

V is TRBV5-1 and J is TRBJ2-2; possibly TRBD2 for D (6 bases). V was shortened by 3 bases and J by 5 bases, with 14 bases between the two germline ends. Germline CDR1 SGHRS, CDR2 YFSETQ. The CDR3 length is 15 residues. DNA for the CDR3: TGCGCCAGCAGCTCCGACATTGGAGGGACCGGGGAGCTGTTTTTT. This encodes CASSSDIGGTGELFF.

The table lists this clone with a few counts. The DNA of the CDR3 is TGTGCCAGCAGTTACTCCAGAAACACCATATATTTT. It specifies CASSYSRNTIYF. This sequence joins TRBV6-6 and TRBJ1-3; the D is unclear. V was cut by 0 bases and J by 5 bases, with 2 bases left in between. Per germline, CDR1 MNHNY and CDR2 SVGAGI (reference sequence). This CDR3 is built from 12 residues.